The sequence of this T cell receptor beta chain was determined in a study of brain T cells in children with intractable seizures. General study findings and limits: Pre- and post-surgery blood differed in depth, so pre-surgery absences may be undersampling.

Clones were sequenced by immunoSEQ multiplex PCR, and TCRdb holds only the in-frame ones, with some missing. The table shows 300,000 to 400,000 clones, with about 94% occurring only once. Trimming removed 5 bases from V and 4 bases from J; junction bases left unmatched: 10. Per the germline V gene, CDR1 is SEHNR and CDR2 is FQNEAQ (reference sequence). This CDR3 has 15 residues. Points on this clone: Its target is unknown.

Documented time point: blood from clinic visit 5 months post-surgery; TSC patient then seizure free. This chain joins TRBV7-9 and TRBJ2-7, with 8 bases that match TRBD2. This specimen was peripheral blood, taken roughly 5 months after surgery. The source is a boy under three years old with tuberous sclerosis and intractable seizures. CDR3 coding DNA: TGTGCCAGCAGCCCCCGCGAGCGGGAGAAGTACGAGCAGTACTTC. Translating gives CASSPREREKYEQYF.